This entry lists 8 T cell receptor beta chains sequenced from one sample in a study of CD8+ T cells in alopecia areata. Sequencing templates came from extracted RNA that was reverse transcribed into cDNA. Profiling relied on immunoSEQ multiplex PCR, and the TCRdb table lists in-frame clones only, not all of them. There are over 8,500 clones in the sample, none observed a single time. The authors sorted pooled cutaneous lymph node cells using CD4, CD8alpha, NKG2D, NKG2ACE and other markers. Sequences were obtained from CD8+ T cells sorted from a lymph node. These receptors were collected from a C3H/HeJ mouse with alopecia areata. The strain's MHC: H2-k.

This clone was observed many times. Gene names are mouse gene names. Sequencing ends 4 residues short of the CDR3 end; the germline J gene provides the rest. The rearrangement uses TRBV13-3 and TRBJ2-4; the match to TRBD2 covers 11 bases. There are 13 residues in the CDR3. CDR1 and CDR2 (germline): NNHDY, SYVADS. Here the CDR3 reads CASTDWGGNTLYF. The CDR3 DNA, read in part, is TGTGCCAGCACAGACTGGGGGGGAAAC. Based on the CDR3 plus reference TRBV13-3 and TRBJ2-4, the full variable domain is EAAVTQSPRSKVAVTGGKVTLSCHQTNNHDYMYWYRQDTGHGLRLIHYSYVADSTEKGDIPDGYKASRPSQENFSLILELASLSQTAVYFCASTDWGGNTLYFGAGTRLSVL.

This clone was seen a handful of times. The genes and germline here are from mouse. Sequencing ends 4 residues short of the CDR3 end; the germline J gene provides the rest. The V call is TRBV13-3, the J call TRBJ2-1; 7 bases are shared with TRBD2. The germline CDR1 and CDR2 sequences are NNHDY and SYVADS. Trimming removed 2 bases from V and 3 bases from J; junction bases left unmatched: 5. The CDR3 is made up of 15 amino acids. The CDR3 bases that were read are TGTGCCAGCAGTGACAAACTGGGGCTCTATGCT. Amino acid sequence: CASSDKLGLYA. The whole CDR3 is CASSDKLGLYAEQFF.

This clone was seen repeatedly, ten times or more. Mouse names are used for the genes. The observed sequence ends 4 residues before the CDR3 terminus, with the missing tail filled in from the germline J gene. The chain has TRBV31 and TRBJ1-1, with 10 bases fitting TRBD1. Trimming at V came to 5 bases and at J to 4 bases, leaving 7 bases not matched to a gene. CDR3 size: 14 residues. Germline V gene lookup returns CDR1 GKSSPN and CDR2 SITVG. The CDR3 bases that were read are TGTGCCTGGGGGGACAGGGGACCGGGCACA. Residues: CAWGDRGPGT. The complete CDR3 sequence is CAWGDRGPGTEVFF.

This clone has at least ten counts. Germline and genes: mouse. The CDR3 goes on 4 residues after the read ends, and that part is filled in from the germline J gene. The J gene is TRBJ2-5, the V gene TRBV19; 7 bases fit TRBD2. In germline, CDR1 is FNHDT, CDR2 SITEND (reference sequence). The CDR3 has 15 residues. J lost 3 bases, V lost 1 base, and 5 bases had no gene match. The CDR3 region is CASSIRLGEQDTQYF. CDR3 DNA (partial): TGTGCCAGCAGTATAAGGCTGGGGGAACAAGAC.

In its sample, this clone is medium-sized. Gene names and germline refer to mouse. The read is 4 residues too short to cover the CDR3 end, so that end is filled in from the germline J gene. The chain combines TRBV13-1 with TRBJ2-2; 7 nucleotides align to TRBD2. The V gene end was trimmed by 1 base and the J gene end by 2 bases; junction bases not matched to a gene: 2. The CDR3 runs to 15 residues. Germline-derived CDR1 and CDR2 are NSHNY and SYGAGN. Partial CDR3 DNA: TGTGCCAGCAGTGATCCCTGGGGGAACACCGGG. Translation gives CASSDPWGNTG. The full-length CDR3 reads as CASSDPWGNTGQLYF.

Note on this clone: Genes and germline are mouse. The CDR3 extends 4 residues past the end of the read, so its final part is completed from the germline J gene. This chain links TRBV31 with TRBJ2-1, with TRBD2 matching 14 bases. Germline trimming cut 3 bases from V and 3 bases from J; bases unmatched to any gene: 7. The CDR3 sequence is 17 residues long. Germline V gene data show CDR1 as GKSSPN and CDR2 as SITVG. CDR3 sequence: CAWSRDWGGAGYAEQFF. Partial CDR3 DNA: TGTGCCTGGAGCCGGGACTGGGGGGGCGCTGGCTATGCT.

This clone was detected ten times or more. The germline and genes are mouse ones. The observed sequence ends 4 residues before the CDR3 terminus, with the missing tail filled in from the germline J gene. V gene TRBV13-3 combines with J gene TRBJ2-3; TRBD1 is a possible D gene (5 bases). Trimming took 0 bases from V and 0 from J, leaving 14 bases between them. Germline CDR1 and CDR2: NNHDY and SYVADS. This CDR3 has 17 residues. Partial CDR3 DNA: TGTGCCAGCAGTGATGTGAGGGCCAGGGCTAGTGCAGAA. As protein: CASSDVRARASAE. The full CDR3 reads CASSDVRARASAETLYF.

This clone was counted ten times or more. Genes and germline are mouse. Sequencing ends 4 residues short of the CDR3 end; the germline J gene provides the rest. J is TRBJ2-5 and V is TRBV1, with 8 bases lining up with TRBD2. There are 18 residues in the CDR3. Germline lookup yields CDR1 NSQYPW and CDR2 LRSPGD (reference sequence). V lost 0 bases and J lost 0; bases outside the gene matches: 8. The sequenced CDR3 bases are TGCACCTGCAGTGCAGATCTCTGGGGGGCCCCTAACCAAGAC. Translated: CTCSADLWGAPNQD. The full CDR3 sequence reads CTCSADLWGAPNQDTQYF.